These 32 T cell receptor beta chains were sequenced from one sample in a study of early T cells in non-severe SARS-CoV-2 infection. MiXCR, applied by TCRdb to the 5' RACE reads, yields one record per CDR3 protein. The sample has around 60,000 distinct CDR3 sequences; 15% to 20% are singletons. The sample was whole blood, taken at baseline. These TCRs come from an adult who was a healthcare worker with PCR-confirmed SARS-CoV-2 infection or an uninfected control (not recorded which).

This sequence joins TRBV24-1 and TRBJ2-2, with a tentative D call TRBD2 (6 bases). Germline-derived CDR1 and CDR2 are KGHDR and SFDVKD. V gave up 7 bases and J gave up 2 bases, with 13 bases separating them. The CDR3 loop spans 15 amino acids. The CDR3: CATREGGLNTGELFF. CDR3 nucleotides: TGTGCCACCAGGGAGGGCGGATTAAACACCGGGGAGCTGTTTTTT.

This clonotype has just a few counts. This chain connects TRBV18 to TRBJ2-1, with 12 nucleotides matching TRBD2. V gave up 1 base and J gave up 6 bases; unmatched junction bases: 4. The germline CDR1 and CDR2 sequences are KGHSH and LQKENI. The CDR3 consists of 16 residues. The CDR3: CASSPRGLAGTNEQFF. CDR3 DNA sequence: TGTGCCAGCTCACCACGAGGACTAGCGGGGACCAATGAGCAGTTCTTC.

CDR3 nucleotides: TGTGCCAGCAGTAGCAGGACTAGCGGGAGCCACGAGCAGTACTTC. Residues: CASSSRTSGSHEQYF. The chain combines TRBV6-5 with TRBJ2-7; TRBD2 matches at 13 bases. CDR3 size: 15 residues. Unmatched junction bases numbered 6, after V lost 5 bases and J lost 5 bases. Germline V gene lookup returns CDR1 MNHEY and CDR2 SVGAGI.

This clonotype came up a few times. The J gene is TRBJ1-1, the V gene TRBV25-1, with D unclear. The ends were cut back, 2 bases at V and 5 bases at J, with 9 bases in the middle. CDR3 length: 13 amino acids. In germline, CDR1 is MGHDK, CDR2 SYGVNS. The CDR3 loop is CASSETGRTEAFF. CDR3 coding DNA: TGTGCCAGCAGTGAAACGGGCCGGACTGAAGCTTTCTTT.

The chain employs TRBV10-2 and TRBJ2-2; 12 nucleotides match TRBD2. This CDR3 is built from 16 residues. From germline, CDR1 is WSHSY and CDR2 SAAADI. The V gene end was trimmed by 4 bases and the J gene end by 6 bases; junction bases not matched to a gene: 6. The CDR3, as DNA: TGCGCCAGCAGTGTCCTAGCGGGGGGGCGGCCCGGGGAGCTGTTTTTT. Amino acids: CASSVLAGGRPGELFF.

Ten or more counts support this clonotype. This sequence joins TRBV6-2 or TRBV6-3 and TRBJ1-5; the match to TRBD1 covers 9 bases. The CDR3 runs 14 residues. Germline CDR1 is MNHEY and CDR2 is SVGEGT. V shed 6 bases, J shed 9 bases, and the junction held 9 bases outside the gene matches. This CDR3 is CASSYRQGEGPQHF. CDR3 sequence (DNA): TGTGCCAGCAGCTATCGACAGGGGGAAGGGCCCCAGCATTTT.

The rearrangement links TRBV12-3 or TRBV12-4 to TRBJ2-4; the D is unclear. There are 12 residues in the CDR3. Trimming took 2 bases from V and 6 from J, leaving 5 bases between them. The CDR3 sequence is CASSLSTNIQYF. CDR3 coding DNA: TGTGCCAGCAGTTTAAGCACAAACATTCAGTACTTC.

V gene TRBV29-1 combines with J gene TRBJ2-5; 7 bases map to TRBD1. This CDR3 contains 14 residues. Germline assignment: CDR1 SQVTM and CDR2 ANQGSEA. V was clipped by 7 bases and J by 4 bases; unmatched bases: 12. CDR3 residues: CSATQGKSRETQYF. The DNA of the CDR3 is TGCAGCGCCACACAGGGGAAAAGCCGAGAGACCCAGTACTTC.

This clonotype was seen at least ten times. The chain couples TRBV24-1 to TRBJ2-2; 10 bases map to TRBD1. V lost 5 bases and J lost 8; bases outside the gene matches: 7. This CDR3 contains 15 residues. The germline gives CDR1 KGHDR, CDR2 SFDVKD. The CDR3 is CATSVGTGEGGELFF. The CDR3 DNA is TGTGCCACCAGTGTCGGGACAGGGGAAGGAGGGGAGCTGTTTTTT.

The V and J genes are TRBV7-9 and TRBJ2-7; the D is unclear. This CDR3 contains 14 residues. Germline-derived CDR1 and CDR2 are SEHNR and FQNEAQ (reference sequence). The V end lost 0 bases, the J end lost 3 bases, and 9 bases lay between the germline ends. The CDR3 sequence: CASSLAGMGYEQYF. In DNA form, the CDR3 reads TGTGCCAGCAGCTTAGCGGGAATGGGCTACGAGCAGTACTTC.

This clonotype was seen a few times. This chain joins TRBV7-7 and TRBJ2-1; D is ambiguous. The CDR3 contains 13 residues. Germline V gene data show CDR1 as SSHAT and CDR2 as FNYEAQ (reference sequence). V lost 0 bases and J lost 5, with 5 bases in between. The CDR3, as DNA: TGTGCCAGCAGCTTAGCGCCAAACAATGAGCAGTTCTTC. Its translation is CASSLAPNNEQFF.

This clonotype was observed once. The V call is TRBV5-1, the J call TRBJ1-6; TRBD1 is a possible D gene (5 bases). CDR3 length: 15 residues. The germline V gene has CDR1 SGHRS and CDR2 YFSETQ. Trimming left V 3 bases short and J 1 base short, with 8 bases between. CDR3 nucleotide sequence: TGCGCCAGCAGCTCCGGGGGTTCCTATAATTCACCCCTCCACTTT. Its translation: CASSSGGSYNSPLHF. Full variable domain (rest looked up from reference TRBV5-1 and TRBJ1-6): KAGVTQTPRYLIKTRGQQVTLSCSPISGHRSVSWYQQTPGQGLQFLFEYFSETQRNKGNFPGRFSGRQFSNSRSEMNVSTLELGDSALYLCASSSGGSYNSPLHFGNGTRLTVT.

This rearrangement joins TRBV11-2 to TRBJ2-1; D not certain. CDR1 is SGHAT and CDR2 is FQNNGV in the germline V gene. This CDR3 has 12 amino acids. V dropped 5 bases and J dropped 10 bases, with 12 bases sitting between them. CDR3 in DNA: TGTGCCAGCAGCCACAACACTGCCGAGCAGTTCTTC. Protein sequence: CASSHNTAEQFF.

This clonotype was observed a few times. V usage is TRBV11-2 and J usage is TRBJ2-3; 13 bases map to TRBD2. Germline assignment: CDR1 SGHAT and CDR2 FQNNGV. The trim removed 4 bases at V and 4 bases at J, leaving 5 bases unmatched. The CDR3 covers 16 residues. CDR3 coding DNA: TGTGCCAGCAGCTCAACTAGCGGGGGGGCCGCAGATACGCAGTATTTT. Its protein product is CASSSTSGGAADTQYF. Based on the CDR3 plus reference TRBV11-2 and TRBJ2-3, the full variable domain is EAGVAQSPRYKIIEKRQSVAFWCNPISGHATLYWYQQILGQGPKLLIQFQNNGVVDDSQLPKDRFSAERLKGVDSTLKIQPAKLEDSAVYLCASSSTSGGAADTQYFGPGTRLTVL.

There are a few counts of this clonotype. The chain combines TRBV15 with TRBJ1-5; D ambiguous. V was trimmed by 3 bases and J by 2 bases, leaving 11 bases between them. The CDR3 extends over 15 amino acids. From germline, CDR1 is LNHNV and CDR2 YYDKDF (reference sequence). The DNA of the CDR3 is TGTGCCACCAGCAGGTATAGTAGTGGCAATCAGCCCCAGCATTTT. Translation gives CATSRYSSGNQPQHF.

The chain uses TRBV12-3 or TRBV12-4 and TRBJ2-7; D possibly corresponds to TRBD2 (6 bases). V lost 6 bases to trimming and J lost 3 bases, with 15 bases between them. CDR3 length: 14 amino acids. The CDR3: CASSPGGTFYEQYF. The CDR3 nucleotides read TGTGCCAGCAGCCCCGGCGGGACGTTCTACGAGCAGTACTTC.

This clonotype appeared many times. The chain uses TRBV29-1 and TRBJ1-1; D is unclear. The germline gives CDR1 SQVTM, CDR2 ANQGSEA. The CDR3 extends over 13 amino acids. Trimming took off 3 bases at V and 0 bases at J, with 8 bases between the two ends. The CDR3 loop reads CSVDQEMNTEAFF. In nucleotides, the CDR3 is TGCAGCGTTGATCAGGAAATGAACACTGAAGCTTTCTTT.

This sequence joins TRBV6-5 and TRBJ2-5; 14 bases agree with TRBD2. J was trimmed by 2 bases and V by 5 bases; bases with no gene match: 10. This CDR3 has 18 amino acids. CDR1 is MNHEY, CDR2 SVGAGI, per germline. The CDR3, as DNA: TGTGCCAGCAGTACCAGACTAGCGGGGGGGCCAATACAAGAGACCCAGTACTTC. The encoded protein is CASSTRLAGGPIQETQYF.

The CDR3 here is CASSGFGQGNSGANVLTF. CDR3 nucleotide sequence: TGTGCCAGCAGTGGCTTCGGACAGGGTAACTCTGGGGCCAACGTCCTGACTTTC. The rearrangement links TRBV12-3 or TRBV12-4 to TRBJ2-6, with 8 bases lining up with TRBD1. The V segment lost 5 bases and the J segment 0 bases; nucleotides outside the gene matches: 9. The CDR3 has 18 residues.

CDR3 bases: TGTGCCTGGAGGCCCGGGACAGCTGGAAACACCATATATTTT. Protein product: CAWRPGTAGNTIYF. V is TRBV30 and J is TRBJ1-3; 7 bases align to TRBD1. V was clipped by 3 bases and J by 2 bases; unmatched bases: 4. From germline, CDR1 is GTSNPN and CDR2 SVGIG (reference sequence). This CDR3 has 14 residues.

This clonotype came up many times. The chain combines TRBV9 with TRBJ1-5, with D tentatively TRBD1 (6 bases). CDR1 and CDR2 from the germline V gene are SGDLS and YYNGEE. The CDR3 contains 15 residues. The V gene lost 5 bases and the J gene lost 0 bases, with 12 bases spanning the gap. CDR3 DNA sequence: TGTGCCAGCAGTCGGGGGGCTTATAGCAATCAGCCCCAGCATTTT. As protein: CASSRGAYSNQPQHF. Full variable domain (missing parts from reference TRBV9 and TRBJ1-5): DSGVTQTPKHLITATGQRVTLRCSPRSGDLSVYWYQQSLDQGLQFLIQYYNGEERAKGNILERFSAQQFPDLHSELNLSSLELGDSALYFCASSRGAYSNQPQHFGDGTRLSIL.

In its sample, this clonotype was seen many times. This chain joins TRBV18 and TRBJ2-1; perhaps TRBD1 as D (6 bases). CDR1 and CDR2 from the germline V gene are KGHSH and LQKENI. The CDR3 is 15 residues long. Trimming pared 2 bases from V and 10 bases from J, leaving 18 bases between. CDR3 sequence: CASSPLGKAQGEQFF. The CDR3 DNA reads TGTGCCAGCTCACCATTGGGGAAGGCCCAGGGGGAGCAGTTCTTC. Complete variable domain (other parts from reference TRBV18 and TRBJ2-1): NAGVMQNPRHLVRRRGQEARLRCSPMKGHSHVYWYRQLPEEGLKFMVYLQKENIIDESGMPKERFSAEFPKEGPSILRIQQVVRGDSAAYFCASSPLGKAQGEQFFGPGTRLTVL.

This clonotype has at least ten counts. The V and J genes are TRBV4-3 and TRBJ1-1; D might be TRBD1 (5 bases). The V gene's germline CDR1 is LGHNA and CDR2 YSLEER. The CDR3 loop spans 14 amino acids. V shed 0 bases and J shed 5 bases, with 10 bases lying between them. The CDR3 DNA follows: TGCGCCAGCAGCCAAGACAGGGTTCGAACTGAAGCTTTCTTT. It is translated as CASSQDRVRTEAFF.

This chain connects TRBV18 to TRBJ2-7; 9 nucleotides line up with TRBD1. The length of the CDR3 is 13 residues. CDR1 and CDR2 from the germline V gene are KGHSH and LQKENI. V lost 2 bases and J lost 6; bases outside the gene matches: 2. CDR3 sequence: CASSPTTGGEQYF. The DNA for the CDR3 is TGTGCCAGCTCACCAACGACAGGGGGCGAGCAGTACTTC.

V gene TRBV2 combines with J gene TRBJ2-2, with D possibly called TRBD1 or TRBD2 (5 bases each). The CDR3 covers 14 residues. With 11 bases removed from V and 2 bases from J, the gap between germline ends came to 15 bases. Germline lookup yields CDR1 SNHLY and CDR2 FYNNEI. The CDR3 region has the DNA TGTGCCGGCCACCGGGACCTAAACACCGGGGAGCTGTTTTTT. The encoded protein is CAGHRDLNTGELFF.

V gene TRBV3-1 combines with J gene TRBJ2-7, with D perhaps TRBD1 (5 bases). CDR3 size: 14 residues. Germline V lookup: CDR1 LGHDT, CDR2 YNNKEL (reference sequence). The V end was cut by 1 base, the J end by 2 bases, with 9 bases between. DNA of the CDR3: TGTGCCAGCAGCCAAGGATTGACAGCCTACGAGCAGTACTTC. Residues: CASSQGLTAYEQYF.

This clonotype was counted ten times or more. The gene calls are TRBV4-3 and TRBJ2-7, with 8 bases that match TRBD1. With 4 bases clipped from V and 2 bases from J, the junction kept 7 bases outside the gene matches. CDR3 size: 15 residues. Germline V gene sequence: CDR1 LGHNA, CDR2 YSLEER. Here the CDR3 DNA reads TGCGCCAGCAGCCGCGGACAGGGAAGTCCCTACGAGCAGTACTTC. Protein product: CASSRGQGSPYEQYF.

This clonotype was observed a few times. The chain uses TRBV12-3 or TRBV12-4 and TRBJ2-3, with TRBD2 as a possible D gene (5 bases). The CDR3 is 12 amino acids. V was cut by 6 bases and J by 7 bases, with 11 bases left in between. The CDR3 sequence: CASSPERNTQYF. The CDR3 coding sequence is TGTGCCAGCAGCCCCGAGCGGAATACGCAGTATTTT.

This clonotype has a single count. V usage is TRBV29-1 and J usage is TRBJ1-2; unclear D gene. Germline lookup yields CDR1 SQVTM and CDR2 ANQGSEA. This CDR3 comprises 12 residues. V lost 7 bases, J lost 5 bases, and 14 bases lay in between. CDR3 sequence: CSARPVGYGYTF. The CDR3 region has the DNA TGCAGCGCCCGCCCGGTCGGTTATGGCTACACCTTC. Using reference TRBV29-1 and TRBJ1-2 for the parts outside the CDR3, the full variable domain is SAVISQKPSRDICQRGTSLTIQCQVDSQVTMMFWYRQQPGQSLTLIATANQGSEATYESGFVIDKFPISRPNLTFSTLTVSNMSPEDSSIYLCSARPVGYGYTFGSGTRLTVV.

There are a few counts of this clonotype. The chain carries TRBV4-3 and TRBJ2-3; no clear D gene. Germline V gives CDR1 LGHNA, CDR2 YSLEER. Between the trimmed V and J ends, which lost 1 base and 4 bases, there was a span of 9 bases. CDR3 length: 14 amino acids. The CDR3 DNA follows: TGCGCCAGCAGCCAAGGTAGCATTGCAGATACGCAGTATTTT. It specifies CASSQGSIADTQYF.

This clonotype was observed a few times. The chain combines TRBV10-2 with TRBJ2-2; the match to TRBD1 covers 7 bases. The germline V gene encodes CDR1 WSHSY and CDR2 SAAADI. The CDR3 spans 16 residues. J lost 2 bases, V lost 6 bases, and 9 bases had no gene match. The CDR3 reads CASRVTGTVNTGELFF. Here the CDR3 DNA reads TGCGCCAGCAGGGTAACCGGGACAGTAAACACCGGGGAGCTGTTTTTT.

The chain is built from TRBV18 and TRBJ1-2; a weak D match, TRBD1 (6 bases). This CDR3 is built from 16 residues. Trimming took off 2 bases at V and 8 bases at J, with 21 bases between the two ends. Germline lookup yields CDR1 KGHSH and CDR2 LQKENI. CDR3 amino acids: CASSPVTQGTSLGYTF. The CDR3 DNA is TGTGCCAGCTCACCAGTGACACAGGGAACTAGTCTGGGCTACACCTTC.